The 29 T cell receptor beta chains given below trace back to one sample, sequenced in a study of T cell responses to AZD1222 COVID-19 vaccine. Some clones are missing from TCRdb's copy, which holds only in-frame ones; the method was immunoSEQ multiplex PCR. The profile shows around 150,000 clones, about 92% of them singletons. The material was peripheral blood, obtained on day 0 of MenACWY control vaccination. Every receptor here comes from an adult in good health.

The V gene is TRBV19, the J gene TRBJ1-2; 7 bases fit TRBD1. Per the germline V gene, CDR1 is LNHDA and CDR2 is SQIVND (reference sequence). Trimming cost V 8 bases and J 8 bases; bases outside gene matches: 17. The CDR3 is 15 amino acids. CDR3 in amino acids: CASSKNRGGSGGYTF. The CDR3, as DNA: TGTGCCAGTTCCAAAAACAGGGGAGGATCTGGGGGCTACACCTTC.

The chain recombines TRBV19 with TRBJ1-4; TRBD1 aligns across 7 bases. The V gene end was trimmed by 10 bases and the J gene end by 4 bases; junction bases not matched to a gene: 12. The CDR3 has 15 amino acids. Germline V CDR1 and CDR2: LNHDA, SQIVND (reference sequence). CDR3 protein: CATGSPRQGNEKLFF. The CDR3, as DNA: TGTGCCACCGGAAGCCCCCGACAGGGTAATGAAAAACTGTTTTTT.

The V call is TRBV6-1, the J call TRBJ1-5; the D is unclear. V was cut by 0 bases and J by 4 bases, with 10 bases left in between. CDR1 and CDR2 (germline): MNHNS, SASEGT. This CDR3 spans 15 amino acids. CDR3 sequence reads: CASSEARKINQPQHF. As DNA, the CDR3 is TGTGCCAGCAGTGAAGCGCGGAAAATAAATCAGCCCCAGCATTTT.

The genes are TRBV5-1 and TRBJ1-4; D is possibly TRBD1 (5 bases). The CDR3 runs 15 residues. V lost 1 base and J 7 bases, leaving 14 bases between the germline ends. CDR1 is SGHRS, CDR2 YFSETQ, per germline. CDR3 coding DNA: TGCGCCAGCAGCTTGAACTCAGGGTTAGGTGAAAAACTGTTTTTT. It codes for CASSLNSGLGEKLFF.

The rearrangement links TRBV19 to TRBJ1-3; the D gene is possibly TRBD1 (5 bases). Looked up from germline, CDR1 is LNHDA and CDR2 is SQIVND (reference sequence). This CDR3 contains 16 residues. V dropped 4 bases and J dropped 0 bases, with 13 bases sitting between them. The CDR3 loop is CASSRGRWSSGNTIYF. As DNA, the CDR3 is TGTGCCAGTAGTAGGGGACGGTGGAGCTCTGGAAACACCATATATTTT.

This chain joins TRBV30 and TRBJ2-1; D is possibly TRBD1 or TRBD2 (5 bases each). V lost 2 bases and J lost 4, with 15 bases in between. Germline values: CDR1 GTSNPN, CDR2 SVGIG (reference sequence). The CDR3 has 15 residues. The CDR3 region is CAWSLGAGAYNEQFF. The CDR3 nucleotides are TGTGCCTGGAGTCTCGGGGCAGGAGCTTACAATGAGCAGTTCTTC.

The chain uses TRBV25-1 and TRBJ2-1; D is unresolved. Trimming took 7 bases from V and 0 from J, leaving 13 bases between them. CDR1 and CDR2 (germline): MGHDK, SYGVNS. This CDR3 contains 15 residues. The CDR3 sequence is CASISTKGSYNEQFF. The CDR3 nucleotides read TGTGCCAGCATCTCGACAAAAGGCTCCTACAATGAGCAGTTCTTC.

This CDR3 is CASSSPRAGANVLTF. The CDR3 region has the DNA TGTGCCAGCAGTTCCCCCCGGGCTGGGGCCAACGTCCTGACTTTC. V usage is TRBV6-5 and J usage is TRBJ2-6, with D unclear. CDR3 length equals 15 residues. Germline CDR1 reads MNHEY; CDR2 reads SVGAGI. V was cut by 4 bases and J by 2 bases, with 9 bases left in between.

V is TRBV7-8 and J is TRBJ2-1; 7 bases are shared with TRBD1. J was trimmed by 6 bases and V by 5 bases; bases with no gene match: 4. The V gene's germline CDR1 is SGHVS and CDR2 FQNEAQ. The CDR3 covers 13 residues. CDR3 nucleotides: TGTGCCAGCAGCCCCGACAGGGCCAATGAGCAGTTCTTC. Its translation: CASSPDRANEQFF. Complete variable domain (other parts from reference TRBV7-8 and TRBJ2-1): GAGVSQSPRYKVAKRGQDVALRCDPISGHVSLFWYQQALGQGPEFLTYFQNEAQLDKSGLPSDRFFAERPEGSVSTLKIQRTQQEDSAVYLCASSPDRANEQFFGPGTRLTVL.

This chain joins TRBV5-1 and TRBJ1-1; D is possibly TRBD1 (6 bases). Deletions cut 3 bases from V and 2 bases from J, with 14 bases between. The CDR3 runs to 15 residues. Per germline, CDR1 SGHRS and CDR2 YFSETQ. The CDR3 bases are TGCGCCAGCAGCTGGATGACAGGAACTAACACTGAAGCTTTCTTT. Translation gives CASSWMTGTNTEAFF.

The chain couples TRBV7-8 to TRBJ1-4, with 7 bases lining up with TRBD1. J lost 5 bases, V lost 5 bases, and 17 bases had no gene match. Looked up from germline, CDR1 is SGHVS and CDR2 is FQNEAQ. This CDR3 comprises 18 residues. The CDR3 sequence is CASSVGRPRGRRNEKLFF. As DNA, the CDR3 is TGTGCCAGCAGCGTCGGAAGACCTAGGGGGCGCAGGAATGAAAAACTGTTTTTT.

V gene TRBV6-2 or TRBV6-3 combines with J gene TRBJ1-1; D ambiguous. The CDR3 length is 14 residues. V was clipped by 3 bases and J by 3 bases, with 11 bases between them. Germline values: CDR1 MNHEY, CDR2 SVGEGT. For the CDR3, the DNA is TGTGCCAGCAGTTATTACGACGTGGACACTGAAGCTTTCTTT. Translating it yields CASSYYDVDTEAFF.

The rearrangement joins TRBV4-1 to TRBJ1-4; 7 bases map to TRBD1. CDR3 size: 16 residues. The ends lost 2 bases at V and 8 bases at J; junction bases unmatched: 11. CDR1 is MGHRA, CDR2 YSYEKL, per germline. The CDR3 loop reads CASSQPRTGVSEKLFF. The DNA for the CDR3 is TGCGCCAGCAGCCAACCCCGGACAGGAGTCTCGGAAAAACTGTTTTTT.

This chain connects TRBV19 to TRBJ2-1, with 8 bases aligning to TRBD2. Germline trimming cut 3 bases from V and 8 bases from J; bases unmatched to any gene: 9. The CDR3 consists of 15 residues. Germline lookup yields CDR1 LNHDA and CDR2 SQIVND (reference sequence). CDR3 in DNA: TGTGCCAGTAGTATCACACTAGCGGTTCCACATGAGCAGTTCTTC. Translating gives CASSITLAVPHEQFF.

The chain links TRBV3-1 (or the pseudogene TRBV3-2) to TRBJ1-2; D call uncertain. Trimming shortened V by 2 bases and J by 3 bases, and 7 bases separated the two germline ends. CDR1 is LGHDT and CDR2 is YNNKEL in the germline V gene (reference sequence). The CDR3 totals 13 residues. CDR3 protein: CASSQNSHYGYTF. The CDR3 bases are TGTGCCAGCAGCCAAAACTCTCACTATGGCTACACCTTC.

The chain recombines TRBV7-2 with TRBJ2-5, with 9 nucleotides matching TRBD2. The CDR3 spans 13 residues. The germline CDR1 and CDR2 sequences are SGHTA and FQGNSA. Trimming took 3 bases from V and 5 from J; bases not matched to a gene: 1. Here the CDR3 reads CASSFGLAETQYF. The CDR3 DNA is TGTGCCAGCAGCTTCGGACTAGCGGAGACCCAGTACTTC.

This clone showed up just a few times. V gene TRBV28 combines with J gene TRBJ1-1; D is perhaps TRBD1 (6 bases). The CDR3 sequence is 17 residues long. Per the germline V gene, CDR1 is MDHEN and CDR2 is SYDVKM. The V end lost 1 base, the J end lost 4 bases, and 19 bases lay between the germline ends. The CDR3 here is CASSLSGGPLRTTEAFF. In nucleotides, the CDR3 is TGTGCCAGCAGTTTATCGGGGGGGCCTCTTCGGACCACTGAAGCTTTCTTT.

The chain employs TRBV5-6 and TRBJ1-4; D is unresolved. CDR3 length equals 16 residues. Per germline, CDR1 SGHDT and CDR2 YYEEEE. V lost 1 base and J lost 8, with 18 bases in between. In DNA, the CDR3 is TGTGCCAGCAGCTTGAAGGGAGGCCTAATGGGGGAAAAACTGTTTTTT. This sequence encodes CASSLKGGLMGEKLFF.

The rearrangement joins TRBV4-2 to TRBJ1-1; D gene unclear. The CDR3 runs 12 residues. V was pared by 4 bases and J by 6 bases, with 9 bases between. Germline V gene data show CDR1 as LGHNA and CDR2 as YNFKEQ. This CDR3 is CASSPGIPEAFF. The DNA of the CDR3 is TGTGCCAGCAGCCCGGGGATCCCTGAAGCTTTCTTT.

V gene TRBV13 combines with J gene TRBJ1-4; D is uncertain. Germline CDR1 and CDR2: PRHDT and FYEKMQ (reference sequence). The germline V and J ends were trimmed by 7 bases and 7 bases, with 13 bases remaining between them. The CDR3 length is 13 residues. The chain's CDR3 is CASTTGRGEKLFF. CDR3 coding DNA: TGTGCCAGCACCACCGGGCGAGGTGAAAAACTGTTTTTT.

This chain links TRBV6-2 or TRBV6-3 with TRBJ2-3; 11 nucleotides match TRBD2. The CDR3 runs to 16 residues. CDR1 MNHEY and CDR2 SVGEGT come from the germline V gene. After removal of 0 bases from V and 4 bases from J, the junction contained 3 bases not matched to a gene. The CDR3 DNA reads TGTGCCAGCAGTTACTCCCCTAGCGGGAGGCCAGATACGCAGTATTTT. As protein: CASSYSPSGRPDTQYF.

The rearrangement joins TRBV7-9 to TRBJ2-1; D uncertain. The CDR3 contains 14 residues. CDR1 SEHNR and CDR2 FQNEAQ come from the germline V gene (reference sequence). The V end lost 5 bases, the J end lost 0 bases, and 8 bases lay between the germline ends. CDR3 sequence (DNA): TGTGCCAGCAGCGCACGGAGCTCCTACAATGAGCAGTTCTTC. Residues: CASSARSSYNEQFF. The variable domain in full, completed from reference TRBV7-9 and TRBJ2-1, reads DTGVSQNPRHKITKRGQNVTFRCDPISEHNRLYWYRQTLGQGPEFLTYFQNEAQLEKSRLLSDRFSAERPKGSFSTLEIQRTEQGDSAMYLCASSARSSYNEQFFGPGTRLTVL.

The chain links TRBV9 to TRBJ1-1, with 8 positions matching TRBD1. The CDR3 totals 14 residues. The V and J ends lost 3 bases and 6 bases, in that order; junction bases with no gene match: 7. Germline V gives CDR1 SGDLS, CDR2 YYNGEE. CDR3: CASSEYRGDAEAFF. CDR3 in DNA: TGTGCCAGCAGCGAGTACAGGGGGGACGCTGAAGCTTTCTTT.

This clone is a singleton in its sample. The gene calls are TRBV15 and TRBJ2-3; 8 nucleotides agree with TRBD2. Trimming took 2 bases from V and 6 from J; bases not matched to a gene: 7. There are 15 residues in the CDR3. Germline CDR1 and CDR2: LNHNV and YYDKDF (reference sequence). CDR3 DNA sequence: TGTGCCACCAGCAGACTAGCGGGCGGGCTGGATACGCAGTATTTT. Protein product: CATSRLAGGLDTQYF.

This clone is a singleton in its sample. This CDR3 reads CAWRGLAARTDTQYF. For the CDR3, the DNA is TGTGCCTGGAGGGGACTAGCGGCACGCACAGATACGCAGTATTTT. The chain employs TRBV30 and TRBJ2-3; 11 bases match TRBD2. This CDR3 comprises 15 residues. Germline assignment: CDR1 GTSNPN and CDR2 SVGIG (reference sequence). The ends lost 3 bases at V and 1 base at J; junction bases unmatched: 3. The entire variable domain, with the rest obtained from reference TRBV30 and TRBJ2-3, is as follows: SQTIHQWPATLVQPVGSPLSLECTVEGTSNPNLYWYRQAAGRGLQLLFYSVGIGQISSEVPQNLSASRPQDRQFILSSKKLLLSDSGFYLCAWRGLAARTDTQYFGPGTRLTVL.

The chain links TRBV28 to TRBJ1-1; no reliable D call. The CDR3 runs to 14 residues. The germline V and J ends were trimmed by 4 bases and 6 bases, with 15 bases remaining between them. Germline lookup yields CDR1 MDHEN and CDR2 SYDVKM. The CDR3 protein is CASSYPAPAPEAFF. DNA for the CDR3: TGTGCCAGCAGTTACCCCGCCCCCGCGCCTGAAGCTTTCTTT.

The V and J genes are TRBV7-9 and TRBJ2-7; 7 bases are a match to TRBD2. The CDR3 runs to 16 residues. CDR1 and CDR2 from the germline V gene are SEHNR and FQNEAQ (reference sequence). V shed 4 bases, J shed 0 bases, and the junction held 9 bases outside the gene matches. The CDR3 region is CASSSLAAESSYEQYF. Written as DNA, the CDR3 is TGTGCCAGCAGCTCCCTAGCGGCGGAAAGCTCCTACGAGCAGTACTTC.

The rearrangement links TRBV18 to TRBJ1-2; the D gene is possibly TRBD1 (5 bases). Germline V gene sequence: CDR1 KGHSH, CDR2 LQKENI. The CDR3 length is 14 residues. V was pared by 5 bases and J by 4 bases, with 14 bases between. CDR3 nucleotide sequence: TGTGCCAGCTCAGAAGGAAGGGGACTCTATGGCTACACCTTC. This encodes CASSEGRGLYGYTF.

This clone was counted a few times. The rearrangement joins TRBV19 to TRBJ1-3; D call uncertain. The CDR3 extends over 14 amino acids. The V gene's germline CDR1 is LNHDA and CDR2 SQIVND (reference sequence). The V end was cut by 4 bases, the J end by 3 bases, with 10 bases between. In DNA, the CDR3 is TGTGCCAGTAGTAACCTTCGGGGTGGAAACACCATATATTTT. It yields the protein CASSNLRGGNTIYF.